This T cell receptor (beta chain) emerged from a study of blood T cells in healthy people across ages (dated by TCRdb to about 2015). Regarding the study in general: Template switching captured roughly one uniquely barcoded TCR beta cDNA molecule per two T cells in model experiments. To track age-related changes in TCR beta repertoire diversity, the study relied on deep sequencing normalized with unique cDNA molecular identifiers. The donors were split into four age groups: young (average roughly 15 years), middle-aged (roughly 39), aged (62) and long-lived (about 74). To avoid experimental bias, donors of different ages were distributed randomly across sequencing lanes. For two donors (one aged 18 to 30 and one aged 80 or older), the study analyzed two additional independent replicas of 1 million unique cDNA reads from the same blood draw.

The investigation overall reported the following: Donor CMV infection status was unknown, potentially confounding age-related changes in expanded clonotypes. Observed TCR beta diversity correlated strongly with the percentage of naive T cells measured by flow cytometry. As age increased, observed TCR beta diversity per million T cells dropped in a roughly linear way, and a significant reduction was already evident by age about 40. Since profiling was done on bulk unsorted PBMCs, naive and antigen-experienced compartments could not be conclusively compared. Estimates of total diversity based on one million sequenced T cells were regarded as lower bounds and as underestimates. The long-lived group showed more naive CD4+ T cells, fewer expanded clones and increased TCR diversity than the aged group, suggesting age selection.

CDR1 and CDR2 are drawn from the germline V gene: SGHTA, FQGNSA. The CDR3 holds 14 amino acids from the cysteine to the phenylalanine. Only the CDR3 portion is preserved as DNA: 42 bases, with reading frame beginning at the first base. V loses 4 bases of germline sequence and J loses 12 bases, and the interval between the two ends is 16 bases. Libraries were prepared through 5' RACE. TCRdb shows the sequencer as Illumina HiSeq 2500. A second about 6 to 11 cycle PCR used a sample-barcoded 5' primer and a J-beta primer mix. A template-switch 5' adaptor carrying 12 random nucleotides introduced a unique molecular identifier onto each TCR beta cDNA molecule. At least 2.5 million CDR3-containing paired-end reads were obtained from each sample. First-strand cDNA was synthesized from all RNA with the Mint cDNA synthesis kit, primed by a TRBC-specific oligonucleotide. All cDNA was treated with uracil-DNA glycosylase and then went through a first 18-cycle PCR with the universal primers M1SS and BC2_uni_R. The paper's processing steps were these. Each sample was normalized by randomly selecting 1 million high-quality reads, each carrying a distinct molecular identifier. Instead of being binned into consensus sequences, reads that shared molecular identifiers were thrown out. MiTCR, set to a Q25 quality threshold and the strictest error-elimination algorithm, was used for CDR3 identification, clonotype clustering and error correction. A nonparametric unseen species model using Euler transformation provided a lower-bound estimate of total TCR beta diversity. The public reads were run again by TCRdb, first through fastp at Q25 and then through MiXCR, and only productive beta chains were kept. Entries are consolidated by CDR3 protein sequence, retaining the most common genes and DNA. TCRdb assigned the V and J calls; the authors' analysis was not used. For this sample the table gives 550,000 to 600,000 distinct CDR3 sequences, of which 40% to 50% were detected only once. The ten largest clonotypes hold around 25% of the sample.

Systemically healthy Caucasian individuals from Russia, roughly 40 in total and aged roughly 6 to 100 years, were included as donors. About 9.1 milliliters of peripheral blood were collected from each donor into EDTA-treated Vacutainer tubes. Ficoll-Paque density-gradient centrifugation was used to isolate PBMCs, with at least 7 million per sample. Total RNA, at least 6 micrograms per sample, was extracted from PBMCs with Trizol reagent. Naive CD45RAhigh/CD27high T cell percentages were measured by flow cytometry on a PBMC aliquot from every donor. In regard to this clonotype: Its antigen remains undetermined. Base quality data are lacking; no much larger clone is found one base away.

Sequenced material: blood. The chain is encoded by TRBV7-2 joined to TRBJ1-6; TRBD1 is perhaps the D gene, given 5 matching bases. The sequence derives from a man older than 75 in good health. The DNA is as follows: TGTGCCAGCAGCTCAGCGGGACCGCTGGGACCCCTCCACTTT. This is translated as CASSSAGPLGPLHF.